Below, 16 T cell receptor beta chains from the same sample are listed, as sequenced in a study of blood T cell repertoires in COVID-19 (dated by TCRdb to about 2020). Library preparation used the immunoSEQ multiplex PCR assay. In TCRdb, the immuneACCESS table is reduced to in-frame sequences with V and J assigned. These tables do not hold every clone; where another copy was compared, an unresolved V gene accounts for under half, and the others remain unexplained. This sample has about 69,000 clones in its table, and approximately 80% of those were observed once. The ten largest make up more than 9.5% of the sample. The material sequenced was peripheral blood. Receptors were obtained from an elderly woman with acute or convalescent COVID-19.

There are many counts of this clone. The rearrangement joins TRBV19 to TRBJ1-1; no clear D gene. Germline V lookup: CDR1 LNHDA, CDR2 SQIVND (reference sequence). Trimming pared 5 bases from V and 1 base from J, leaving 8 bases between. The CDR3 is made up of 13 amino acids. CDR3 sequence: CASSQTGNTEAFF. DNA of the CDR3: TGTGCCAGTAGTCAAACGGGGAACACTGAAGCTTTCTTT.

The V and J genes are TRBV5-6 and TRBJ2-5; 12 bases map to TRBD2. CDR1 is SGHDT, CDR2 YYEEEE, per germline. This CDR3 comprises 15 residues. The V segment lost 2 bases and the J segment 4 bases; nucleotides outside the gene matches: 3. In DNA form, the CDR3 reads TGTGCCAGCAGCTTTCCGACTAGCGGGGGAGAGACCCAGTACTTC. Its protein product is CASSFPTSGGETQYF.

The gene calls are TRBV6-5 and TRBJ2-7; 10 bases are a match to TRBD2. Germline V gives CDR1 MNHEY, CDR2 SVGAGI. Unmatched junction bases numbered 4, after V lost 6 bases and J lost 2 bases. The CDR3 runs to 14 residues. CDR3 region: CASSKRGGAYEQYF. DNA of the CDR3: TGTGCCAGCAGCAAGCGGGGGGGGGCCTACGAGCAGTACTTC.

The table lists this clone with a count of one. The chain couples TRBV3-1 (or the pseudogene TRBV3-2) to TRBJ1-6; 10 nucleotides agree with TRBD1. This CDR3 contains 14 residues. Germline V gene sequence: CDR1 LGHDT, CDR2 YNNKEL (reference sequence). The J segment lost 12 bases and the V segment lost 1 base, leaving 3 bases of the junction unmatched. Here the CDR3 DNA reads TGTGCCAGCAGCCAAGGGGACAGGGGAGAACCCCTCCACTTT. Translating it yields CASSQGDRGEPLHF.

The rearrangement links TRBV11-2 to TRBJ1-6; TRBD1 aligns across 9 bases. Losses at the gene ends were 3 bases for V and 9 bases for J; bases not matched to a gene: 9. The CDR3 contains 16 residues. Germline V CDR1 and CDR2: SGHAT, FQNNGV. CDR3 sequence (DNA): TGTGCCAGCAGCTTTCCAGGGACAGGGATGTCTTCACCCCTCCACTTT. The encoded protein is CASSFPGTGMSSPLHF.

The V gene is TRBV4-1, the J gene TRBJ1-2; 8 bases align to TRBD1. Per germline, CDR1 MGHRA and CDR2 YSYEKL. V was clipped by 3 bases and J by 8 bases; unmatched bases: 11. The CDR3 covers 15 residues. CDR3 sequence (DNA): TGCGCCAGCAGCCACCAGCCAGGACAGGGAAGGGGCTACACCTTC. Translating gives CASSHQPGQGRGYTF.

This rearrangement joins TRBV6-1 to TRBJ2-3; 9 nucleotides match TRBD2. The CDR3 loop spans 15 amino acids. CDR1 and CDR2 from the germline V gene are MNHNS and SASEGT. Trimming removed 3 bases from V and 4 bases from J; junction bases left unmatched: 5. CDR3 residues: CASSEGSGGSDTQYF. The CDR3 DNA follows: TGTGCCAGCAGTGAGGGTAGCGGGGGTTCAGATACGCAGTATTTT.

This sequence joins TRBV5-6 and TRBJ2-3; 11 bases agree with TRBD2. The V and J ends lost 4 bases and 6 bases, in that order; junction bases with no gene match: 13. CDR3 length equals 17 residues. Germline lookup yields CDR1 SGHDT and CDR2 YYEEEE. CDR3 sequence reads: CASSLTGTSGLGDTQYF. In DNA, the CDR3 is TGTGCCAGCAGCCTGACCGGGACTAGCGGCCTGGGGGATACGCAGTATTTT.

V gene TRBV4-2 combines with J gene TRBJ2-1; tentative D call: TRBD1 (5 bases). The CDR3 is 14 residues long. Germline-derived CDR1 and CDR2 are LGHNA and YNFKEQ. V was trimmed by 0 bases and J by 9 bases, leaving 12 bases between them. The CDR3: CASSQDLRGLEQFF. CDR3 coding DNA: TGTGCCAGCAGCCAAGATTTAAGGGGCCTTGAGCAGTTCTTC.

Comment on this clone: Other DNA sequences from this sample encode an identical CDR3 as well. DNA for the CDR3: TGTGCCAGCAGCTTAGCAGGGGGCGGGAGCACAGATACGCAGTATTTT. This codes for CASSLAGGGSTDTQYF. This chain joins TRBV11-2 and TRBJ2-3; 8 bases map to TRBD1. J was trimmed by 0 bases and V by 1 base; bases with no gene match: 3. The CDR3 is made up of 16 amino acids. Germline CDR1 is SGHAT and CDR2 is FQNNGV.

This clone was observed many times. This chain links TRBV6-1 with TRBJ1-6; D unresolved. There are 14 residues in the CDR3. The V end was cut by 0 bases, the J end by 10 bases, with 10 bases between. Germline CDR1 MNHNS, CDR2 SASEGT. The chain's CDR3 is CASSEAEAESPLHF. The CDR3 DNA sequence: TGTGCCAGCAGTGAAGCGGAGGCCGAATCACCCCTCCACTTT.

The CDR3 region has the DNA TGTGCCAGCAGCCCCCTGGGTTTAAGGGGGGGTCGGGCAGATACGCAGTATTTT. Translated: CASSPLGLRGGRADTQYF. V usage is TRBV9 and J usage is TRBJ2-3, with D perhaps matching TRBD2 (7 bases). Germline loops: CDR1 SGDLS, CDR2 YYNGEE. The length of the CDR3 is 18 residues. V dropped 4 bases and J dropped 4 bases, with 25 bases sitting between them.

This CDR3 reads CASSYQGYTEAFF. CDR3 coding DNA: TGTGCCAGCAGCTATCAGGGATACACTGAAGCTTTCTTT. The V and J genes are TRBV7-2 and TRBJ1-1; D possibly corresponds to TRBD1 (5 bases). The germline CDR1 and CDR2 sequences are SGHTA and FQGNSA. This CDR3 has 13 amino acids. Deletions cut 4 bases from V and 3 bases from J, with 9 bases between.

This clone was picked up one time. The chain employs TRBV30 and TRBJ2-7; possible D gene TRBD1, 6 bases. CDR3 length equals 13 residues. V was trimmed by 2 bases and J by 4 bases, leaving 12 bases between them. CDR1 is GTSNPN and CDR2 is SVGIG in the germline V gene (reference sequence). CDR3 nucleotide sequence: TGTGCCTGGAGTTCAACAGGGACGTACGAGCAGTACTTC. This encodes CAWSSTGTYEQYF.

The chain uses TRBV10-3 and TRBJ1-1; possibly TRBD1 for D (5 bases). V was shortened by 0 bases and J by 11 bases, with 16 bases between the two germline ends. Germline V gene data show CDR1 as ENHRY and CDR2 as SYGVKD. CDR3 length equals 14 residues. The CDR3 nucleotides read TGTGCCATCAGTGAGTCAGGGGCCCGCCGGGGGGCTTTCTTT. It yields the protein CAISESGARRGAFF.

The chain combines TRBV6-5 with TRBJ1-4; a possible D gene is TRBD1 (5 bases). V was shortened by 7 bases and J by 7 bases, with 16 bases between the two germline ends. Germline CDR1 MNHEY, CDR2 SVGAGI. This CDR3 comprises 14 residues. CDR3 sequence reads: CASTAGGFGEKLFF. The CDR3 DNA is TGTGCCAGCACAGCGGGGGGTTTTGGTGAAAAACTGTTTTTT.